These 17 T cell receptor beta chains share one sample of origin, sequenced in a study of shared clonotypes between healthy human individuals. Sequenced by immunoSEQ multiplex PCR; TCRdb stores in-frame clones only, minus some. The sample consists of 450,000 to 500,000 clones, less than 80% of them appearing once. The specimen was PBMCs. The receptors originated from a middle-aged woman in good health. Some clones in this sample may be carry-over from other donors' samples.

The V gene is TRBV10-2, the J gene TRBJ2-7; 13 bases map to TRBD2. This CDR3 is 15 amino acids long. Germline CDR1 reads WSHSY; CDR2 reads SAAADI. After removal of 4 bases from V and 6 bases from J, the junction contained 6 bases not matched to a gene. CDR3 bases: TGCGCCAGCAGTGGGACTAGCGGGAGATTGAGCGAGCAGTACTTC. Translating it yields CASSGTSGRLSEQYF.

The chain employs TRBV5-1 and TRBJ2-3; D is ambiguous. CDR1 is SGHRS, CDR2 YFSETQ, per germline. Trimming left V 4 bases short and J 5 bases short, with 5 bases between. CDR3 length equals 11 residues. For the CDR3, the DNA is TGCGCCAGCAGCCGCGGAGATACGCAGTATTTT. This translates into CASSRGDTQYF. The whole variable domain, filled in from reference TRBV5-1 and TRBJ2-3, reads KAGVTQTPRYLIKTRGQQVTLSCSPISGHRSVSWYQQTPGQGLQFLFEYFSETQRNKGNFPGRFSGRQFSNSRSEMNVSTLELGDSALYLCASSRGDTQYFGPGTRLTVL.

The chain links TRBV23-1 to TRBJ2-7, with 8 bases that match TRBD1. TRBV23-1 is an ORF, with its function uncertain. Losses at the gene ends were 6 bases for V and 1 base for J; bases not matched to a gene: 8. The CDR3 contains 15 residues. This CDR3 reads CASRPGQDPSYEQYF. The CDR3 bases are TGCGCCAGCAGACCGGGACAGGACCCTTCCTACGAGCAGTACTTC.

The chain has TRBV5-1 and TRBJ2-7, with 9 bases aligning to TRBD1. Germline trimming cut 0 bases from V and 1 base from J; bases unmatched to any gene: 5. This CDR3 spans 16 amino acids. Germline V gives CDR1 SGHRS, CDR2 YFSETQ. Written as DNA, the CDR3 is TGCGCCAGCAGCTTGGTAGGGACAGGGATGTCCTACGAGCAGTACTTC. Translating gives CASSLVGTGMSYEQYF.

The V call is TRBV6-1, the J call TRBJ1-2, with a weak D call TRBD1 (5 bases). Per germline, CDR1 MNHNS and CDR2 SASEGT. V lost 0 bases and J 8 bases, leaving 13 bases between the germline ends. This CDR3 has 14 residues. The CDR3 DNA is TGTGCCAGCAGTGAAGCGAACGGGGCGCGGGGCTACACCTTC. It specifies CASSEANGARGYTF.

The CDR3: CASSPRGGGDTGELFF. CDR3 in DNA: TGTGCCAGCTCACCACGCGGTGGAGGCGACACCGGGGAGCTGTTTTTT. The rearrangement uses TRBV18 and TRBJ2-2; perhaps TRBD2 as D (5 bases). Germline CDR1 and CDR2: KGHSH and LQKENI. The CDR3 runs 16 residues. The germline V and J ends were trimmed by 1 base and 3 bases, with 12 bases remaining between them.

The chain combines TRBV10-3 with TRBJ2-7; TRBD2 matches 11 bases. The V and J ends lost 10 bases and 1 base, in that order; junction bases with no gene match: 9. The CDR3 length is 15 residues. Germline V gene data show CDR1 as ENHRY and CDR2 as SYGVKD. DNA for the CDR3: TGTGCCACACCCGGGGCTAGCGGGAGGTCCTACGAGCAGTACTTC. This codes for CATPGASGRSYEQYF.

The chain uses TRBV30 and TRBJ2-3, with D unclear. Trimming pared 4 bases from V and 6 bases from J, leaving 8 bases between. The CDR3 has 11 residues. Germline CDR1 and CDR2: GTSNPN and SVGIG (reference sequence). CDR3 sequence (DNA): TGTGCCTGGACCCGGCGGGATACGCAGTATTTT. Translating it yields CAWTRRDTQYF. The entire variable domain, with the rest obtained from reference TRBV30 and TRBJ2-3, is as follows: SQTIHQWPATLVQPVGSPLSLECTVEGTSNPNLYWYRQAAGRGLQLLFYSVGIGQISSEVPQNLSASRPQDRQFILSSKKLLLSDSGFYLCAWTRRDTQYFGPGTRLTVL.

The sample holds one count of this clone. The gene calls are TRBV7-9 and TRBJ2-7, with no clear D. This CDR3 comprises 15 residues. Trimming removed 0 bases at V and 4 bases at J, with 13 bases between. The germline gives CDR1 SEHNR, CDR2 FQNEAQ (reference sequence). The CDR3 sequence: CASSLAHDLVYEQYF. The CDR3 nucleotides read TGTGCCAGCAGCTTAGCGCATGATCTAGTTTACGAGCAGTACTTC.

The V call is TRBV27, the J call TRBJ1-2, with D maybe TRBD1 (6 bases). This CDR3 is built from 18 residues. V lost 4 bases and J lost 7, with 28 bases in between. Germline-derived CDR1 and CDR2 are MNHEY and SMNVEV (reference sequence). The CDR3 DNA reads as TGTGCCAGCAGTTCCCTAAGAGGGGGGCTGGGGACGCCTCTTGGCTACACCTTC. This encodes CASSSLRGGLGTPLGYTF.

This chain links TRBV5-1 with TRBJ2-1; no firm D call. Germline-derived CDR1 and CDR2 are SGHRS and YFSETQ. V was clipped by 6 bases and J by 4 bases, with 14 bases between them. CDR3 size: 14 residues. The CDR3 loop reads CASTPSPDYNEQFF. CDR3 coding DNA: TGCGCCAGCACCCCAAGCCCTGATTACAATGAGCAGTTCTTC. The full variable domain, completed using reference TRBV5-1 and TRBJ2-1, is KAGVTQTPRYLIKTRGQQVTLSCSPISGHRSVSWYQQTPGQGLQFLFEYFSETQRNKGNFPGRFSGRQFSNSRSEMNVSTLELGDSALYLCASTPSPDYNEQFFGPGTRLTVL.

The chain employs TRBV10-1 and TRBJ2-7, with 10 bases that match TRBD1. Germline V gives CDR1 WNHNN, CDR2 SYGVQD (reference sequence). The CDR3 totals 15 residues. The J segment lost 6 bases and the V segment lost 10 bases, leaving 15 bases of the junction unmatched. In DNA, the CDR3 is TGCGCCACCTCTAAAGCTTCCGGGACAGGGGTCGAGCAGTACTTC. Translating gives CATSKASGTGVEQYF.

This chain uses TRBV5-1 with TRBJ2-7; D remains unclear. Trimming pared 4 bases from V and 2 bases from J, leaving 13 bases between. There are 14 residues in the CDR3. Germline CDR1 SGHRS, CDR2 YFSETQ. The CDR3 coding sequence is TGCGCCAGCAGCGTCACACAGTCGACCTACGAGCAGTACTTC. Protein: CASSVTQSTYEQYF.

The J gene is TRBJ2-7, the V gene TRBV19, with 9 positions matching TRBD2. Per germline, CDR1 LNHDA and CDR2 SQIVND (reference sequence). V gave up 4 bases and J gave up 2 bases; unmatched junction bases: 3. The CDR3 spans 14 residues. The CDR3 DNA is TGTGCCAGTAGTAGTCGCGGGAGGGCCTACGAGCAGTACTTC. Amino acid sequence: CASSSRGRAYEQYF.

This clone was recorded a few times. The CDR3 DNA reads as TGTGCCAGCAGTGCGACTTGGTTAAGGACAGATACGCAGTATTTT. This translates into CASSATWLRTDTQYF. The rearrangement joins TRBV6-5 to TRBJ2-3; no clear D. This CDR3 region has 15 residues. Trimming took 5 bases from V and 3 from J, leaving 15 bases between them. Germline V gene lookup returns CDR1 MNHEY and CDR2 SVGAGI.

In nucleotides, the CDR3 is TGTGCCAGCAGCTATACGGGACAGAAGGGCTCCTACGAGCAGTACTTC. Translated, it gives CASSYTGQKGSYEQYF. This chain joins TRBV14 and TRBJ2-7; TRBD1 matches at 7 bases. This CDR3 is 16 amino acids long. The germline gives CDR1 SGHDN, CDR2 FVKESK. Trimming took 5 bases from V and 0 from J; bases not matched to a gene: 10.

This clone appeared a few times. The genes are TRBV15 and TRBJ2-5; no reliable D call. V gave up 3 bases and J gave up 1 base, with 9 bases separating them. This CDR3 has 14 residues. From germline, CDR1 is LNHNV and CDR2 YYDKDF (reference sequence). The CDR3 DNA is TGTGCCACCAGCAGTTTGGATGGCCAAGAGACCCAGTACTTC. Its translation is CATSSLDGQETQYF.